The next 20 T cell receptor beta chains were all read from a single sample in a study of shared clonotypes between healthy human individuals. TCRdb keeps only in-frame clones here, not all; method: immunoSEQ multiplex PCR. Of about 2.3 million clones in the sample, under 95% are singletons; the top ten hold 0.37%. Sequencing was carried out using naive CD4+ T cells from PBMCs. Documented subset: CD45RA+ positively selected. The source of these receptors is a man in his late teens or twenties in good health. Some clones in this sample may be carry-over from other donors' samples.

This clone is a singleton in its sample. The chain joins TRBV27 to TRBJ2-1, with 7 nucleotides matching TRBD2. J was trimmed by 7 bases and V by 6 bases; bases with no gene match: 9. The length of the CDR3 is 14 residues. Germline V gives CDR1 MNHEY, CDR2 SMNVEV (reference sequence). DNA of the CDR3: TGTGCCAGCAGCGGGGTGGCGGGAGTTAATGAGCAGTTCTTC. It specifies CASSGVAGVNEQFF.

V and J are TRBV28 and TRBJ1-5, with TRBD1 matching 9 bases. Germline V gene data show CDR1 as MDHEN and CDR2 as SYDVKM. Trimming removed 7 bases from V and 5 bases from J; junction bases left unmatched: 12. This CDR3 region has 16 residues. DNA for the CDR3: TGTGCCAGCACCCCATTGGGACAGGGCCGCGATCAGCCCCAGCATTTT. This sequence encodes CASTPLGQGRDQPQHF.

This chain joins TRBV28 and TRBJ1-3; D is ambiguous. V was cut by 3 bases and J by 6 bases, with 6 bases left in between. This CDR3 spans 12 amino acids. Per the germline V gene, CDR1 is MDHEN and CDR2 is SYDVKM. CDR3 region: CASSLAANTIYF. The CDR3 coding sequence is TGTGCCAGCAGTTTGGCGGCAAACACCATATATTTT.

The chain links TRBV15 to TRBJ1-3; D is undetermined. The CDR3 is made up of 16 amino acids. In germline, CDR1 is LNHNV, CDR2 YYDKDF (reference sequence). V was clipped by 1 base and J by 4 bases, with 14 bases between them. CDR3 sequence reads: CATSRGAVPAGNTIYF. In DNA, the CDR3 is TGTGCCACCAGCAGAGGGGCGGTCCCAGCGGGAAACACCATATATTTT.

The chain employs TRBV5-1 and TRBJ2-3, with 9 positions matching TRBD1. CDR1 and CDR2 (germline): SGHRS, YFSETQ. The CDR3 covers 15 residues. V lost 7 bases to trimming and J lost 3 bases; unmatched junction nucleotides: 9. CDR3 coding DNA: TGCGCCAGCGCCAGGGACGGGACAGGGACAGATACGCAGTATTTT. Translated: CASARDGTGTDTQYF.

This chain uses TRBV7-9 with TRBJ2-1; TRBD1 is a possible D gene (6 bases). CDR3 length: 11 residues. V was pared by 1 base and J by 12 bases, with 7 bases between. The germline CDR1 and CDR2 sequences are SEHNR and FQNEAQ (reference sequence). CDR3 nucleotides: TGTGCCAGCAGCTTAGACAGGGTGCAGTTCTTC. This gives the protein CASSLDRVQFF.

The chain is built from TRBV6-6 and TRBJ2-7; 8 nucleotides match TRBD2. The V gene end was trimmed by 2 bases and the J gene end by 6 bases; junction bases not matched to a gene: 9. Germline values: CDR1 MNHNY, CDR2 SVGAGI (reference sequence). The CDR3 sequence is 15 residues long. CDR3 sequence: CASSYGGLASGEQYF. The DNA for the CDR3 is TGTGCCAGCAGTTACGGAGGACTAGCCTCGGGCGAGCAGTACTTC.

The V gene is TRBV10-3, the J gene TRBJ2-3; D assignment may be TRBD1 or TRBD2 (5 bases each). Trimming pared 10 bases from V and 3 bases from J, leaving 23 bases between. The CDR3 spans 16 residues. CDR1 and CDR2 (germline): ENHRY, SYGVKD. Written as DNA, the CDR3 is TGTGCCACCTTGGGGGTGAAGGGGAATGGGACAGATACGCAGTATTTT. Residues: CATLGVKGNGTDTQYF.

The CDR3 bases are TGTGCCAGCACTGGGACTAGCGGGAGGACCACAGATACGCAGTATTTT. As protein: CASTGTSGRTTDTQYF. The chain joins TRBV5-4 to TRBJ2-3; 15 bases align to TRBD2. V lost 6 bases to trimming and J lost 2 bases; unmatched junction nucleotides: 4. There are 16 residues in the CDR3. Germline CDR1 reads SGHNT; CDR2 reads YYREEE (reference sequence).

The chain combines TRBV15 with TRBJ2-5, with TRBD1 matching 11 bases. Germline-derived CDR1 and CDR2 are LNHNV and YYDKDF (reference sequence). The CDR3 has 18 amino acids. V shed 0 bases and J 5 bases; nucleotides not matched to a gene: 11. The DNA of the CDR3 is TGTGCCACCAGCAGAGATTCCGGACAGGGGGCCATGTTGGAGACCCAGTACTTC. It specifies CATSRDSGQGAMLETQYF.

For the CDR3, the DNA is TGTGCCAGCAGCACCTCGACAGGGTTGGCTTACTATGGCTACACCTTC. Its protein is CASSTSTGLAYYGYTF. The chain links TRBV5-4 to TRBJ1-2; 7 positions match TRBD1. CDR3 length: 16 residues. Trimming took 4 bases from V and 3 from J; bases not matched to a gene: 12. Per germline, CDR1 SGHNT and CDR2 YYREEE (reference sequence).

This clone appeared once. The chain joins TRBV15 to TRBJ2-7; D is possibly TRBD1 (5 bases). The V gene lost 2 bases and the J gene lost 4 bases, with 15 bases spanning the gap. Germline loops: CDR1 LNHNV, CDR2 YYDKDF (reference sequence). The CDR3 runs to 15 residues. The CDR3 region has the DNA TGTGCCACCAGCAGAAATCGTGTGGACACTTACGAGCAGTACTTC. Amino acid sequence: CATSRNRVDTYEQYF.

The chain links TRBV5-8 to TRBJ1-1; tentative D call: TRBD1 (5 bases). The CDR3 loop spans 16 amino acids. The germline CDR1 and CDR2 sequences are SGHTS and YDEGEE. V was pared by 2 bases and J by 8 bases, with 22 bases between. The CDR3 protein is CASSFRRDSLDAEAFF. The CDR3 DNA is TGTGCCAGCAGCTTCAGGAGGGACTCCCTCGACGCCGAAGCTTTCTTT.

The chain carries TRBV7-2 and TRBJ1-1; perhaps TRBD1 as D (5 bases). The CDR3 loop spans 13 amino acids. Germline V gene sequence: CDR1 SGHTA, CDR2 FQGNSA. V was cut by 3 bases and J by 4 bases, with 9 bases left in between. The CDR3 loop is CASSLGRATEAFF. CDR3 bases: TGTGCCAGCAGCTTGGGCAGGGCCACTGAAGCTTTCTTT. Combining the CDR3 with reference TRBV7-2 and TRBJ1-1 gives the whole variable domain GAGVSQSPSNKVTEKGKDVELRCDPISGHTALYWYRQSLGQGLEFLIYFQGNSAPDKSGLPSDRFSAERTGGSVSTLTIQRTQQEDSAVYLCASSLGRATEAFFGQGTRLTVV.

The rearrangement links TRBV9 to TRBJ1-6; D uncertain. The CDR3 is made up of 15 amino acids. Trimming removed 0 bases from V and 5 bases from J, with 9 bases in between. Germline loops: CDR1 SGDLS, CDR2 YYNGEE. CDR3 amino acids: CASSVAASNNSPLHF. DNA for the CDR3: TGTGCCAGCAGCGTAGCCGCCAGTAATAATTCACCCCTCCACTTT.

The chain recombines TRBV29-1 with TRBJ1-5, with D possibly being TRBD1 (5 bases). The V gene's germline CDR1 is SQVTM and CDR2 ANQGSEA. CDR3 size: 13 residues. V was shortened by 4 bases and J by 1 base, with 8 bases between the two germline ends. The CDR3 coding sequence is TGCAGCGTTGCCAGGGCCAGCAATCAGCCCCAGCATTTT. Translation: CSVARASNQPQHF.

J is TRBJ2-5 and V is TRBV5-8; possible D gene TRBD2, 6 bases. This CDR3 contains 15 residues. CDR1 and CDR2 from the germline V gene are SGHTS and YDEGEE. The V end was cut by 2 bases, the J end by 5 bases, with 16 bases between. Here the CDR3 reads CASSFRDFLWETQYF. The CDR3 DNA reads as TGTGCCAGCAGCTTCCGGGACTTCCTCTGGGAGACCCAGTACTTC.

V and J are TRBV28 and TRBJ1-1, with 9 bases that match TRBD1. Unmatched junction bases numbered 10, after V lost 2 bases and J lost 0 bases. This CDR3 has 18 amino acids. The germline V gene encodes CDR1 MDHEN and CDR2 SYDVKM. CDR3 nucleotides: TGTGCCAGCAGTTTAAGTCCCGCCGGGACAGGGTTGAACACTGAAGCTTTCTTT. It specifies CASSLSPAGTGLNTEAFF.

The V gene is TRBV28, the J gene TRBJ2-3, with D hard to call. Trimming shortened V by 6 bases and J by 1 base, and 23 bases separated the two germline ends. Germline V gene data show CDR1 as MDHEN and CDR2 as SYDVKM. The CDR3 has 18 amino acids. In nucleotides, the CDR3 is TGTGCCAGCAGATACGACCGTCCCGGAATTCCAGGCACAGATACGCAGTATTTT. It codes for CASRYDRPGIPGTDTQYF.

The rearrangement uses TRBV7-3 and TRBJ2-7; the D is unclear. V lost 2 bases and J lost 4, with 12 bases in between. CDR3 length: 14 residues. CDR1 and CDR2 from the germline V gene are SGHTA and FQGTGA. For the CDR3, the DNA is TGTGCCAGCAGCTTAGCGACGGGTACGTACGAGCAGTACTTC. Residues: CASSLATGTYEQYF.